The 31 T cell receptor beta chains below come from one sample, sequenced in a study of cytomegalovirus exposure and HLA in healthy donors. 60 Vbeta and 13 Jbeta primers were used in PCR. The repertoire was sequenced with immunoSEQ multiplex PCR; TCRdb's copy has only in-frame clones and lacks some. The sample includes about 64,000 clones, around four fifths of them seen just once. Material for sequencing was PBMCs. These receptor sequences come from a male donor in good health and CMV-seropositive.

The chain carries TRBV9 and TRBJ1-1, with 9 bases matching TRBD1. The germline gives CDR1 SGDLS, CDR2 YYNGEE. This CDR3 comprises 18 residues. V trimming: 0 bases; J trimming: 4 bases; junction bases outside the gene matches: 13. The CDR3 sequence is CASSVEFGTGLSGTEAFF. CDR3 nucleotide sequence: TGTGCCAGCAGCGTAGAGTTTGGGACAGGGTTGTCGGGCACTGAAGCTTTCTTT.

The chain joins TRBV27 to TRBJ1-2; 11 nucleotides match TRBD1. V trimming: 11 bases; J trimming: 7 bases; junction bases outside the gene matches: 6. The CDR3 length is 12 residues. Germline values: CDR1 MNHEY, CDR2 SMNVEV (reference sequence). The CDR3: CAARTGGSGYTF. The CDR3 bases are TGTGCCGCCCGGACAGGGGGCAGTGGCTACACCTTC.

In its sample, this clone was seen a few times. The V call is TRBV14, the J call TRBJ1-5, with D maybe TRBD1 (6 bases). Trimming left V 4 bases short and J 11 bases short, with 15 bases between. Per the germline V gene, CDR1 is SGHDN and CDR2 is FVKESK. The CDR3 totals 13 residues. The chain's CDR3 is CASSPSTGTAQHF. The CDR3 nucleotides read TGTGCCAGCAGCCCCTCGACAGGCACGGCCCAGCATTTT. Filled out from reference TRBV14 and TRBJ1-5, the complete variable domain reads EAGVTQFPSHSVIEKGQTVTLRCDPISGHDNLYWYRRVMGKEIKFLLHFVKESKQDESGMPNNRFLAERTGGTYSTLKVQPAELEDSGVYFCASSPSTGTAQHFGDGTRLSIL.

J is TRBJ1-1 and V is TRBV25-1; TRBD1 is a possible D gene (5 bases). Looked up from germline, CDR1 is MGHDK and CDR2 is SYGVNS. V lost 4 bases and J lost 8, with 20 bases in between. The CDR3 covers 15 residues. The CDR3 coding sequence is TGTGCCAGCAGTGGCCTGTCCCTAGGGGCGCCAGAAGCTTTCTTT. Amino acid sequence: CASSGLSLGAPEAFF.

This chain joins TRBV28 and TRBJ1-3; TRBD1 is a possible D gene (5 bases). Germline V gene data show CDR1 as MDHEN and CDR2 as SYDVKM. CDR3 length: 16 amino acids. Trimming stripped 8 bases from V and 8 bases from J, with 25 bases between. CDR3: CASGLGGESFWDTIYF. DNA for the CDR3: TGTGCCAGCGGCCTTGGGGGGGAAAGTTTTTGGGACACCATATATTTT.

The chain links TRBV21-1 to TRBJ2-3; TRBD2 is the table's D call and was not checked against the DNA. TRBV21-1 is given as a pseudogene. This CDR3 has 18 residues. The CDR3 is CASSRPSGGPISTDTQYF. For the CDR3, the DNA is TGTGCCAGCAGCAGACCTAGCGGGGGGCCAATCAGCACAGATACGCAGTATTTT.

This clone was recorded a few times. The CDR3 DNA follows: TGCGCCAGCCTTGGACAGAACACTGAAGCTTTCTTT. It translates to CASLGQNTEAFF. The chain carries TRBV10-2 and TRBJ1-1; D may be TRBD1 (5 bases). This CDR3 has 12 residues. The V and J ends lost 8 bases and 1 base respectively, with 8 bases between them. Germline CDR1 WSHSY, CDR2 SAAADI.

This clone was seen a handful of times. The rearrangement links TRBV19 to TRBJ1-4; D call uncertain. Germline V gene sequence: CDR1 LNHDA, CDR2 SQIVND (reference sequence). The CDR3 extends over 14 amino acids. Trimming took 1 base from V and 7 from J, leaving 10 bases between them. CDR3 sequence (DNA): TGTGCCAGTAGTATAGCAGGATTAGGTGAAAAACTGTTTTTT. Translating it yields CASSIAGLGEKLFF. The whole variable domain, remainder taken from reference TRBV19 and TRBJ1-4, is DGGITQSPKYLFRKEGQNVTLSCEQNLNHDAMYWYRQDPGQGLRLIYYSQIVNDFQKGDIAEGYSVSREKKESFPLTVTSAQKNPTAFYLCASSIAGLGEKLFFGSGTQLSVL.

Here the CDR3 DNA reads TGCGCCAGCAGCCAAGATGAAACAGGAATCCCCTATGGCTACACCTTC. Translated: CASSQDETGIPYGYTF. J is TRBJ1-2 and V is TRBV4-3, with D possibly being TRBD1 (5 bases). The CDR3 sequence is 16 residues long. Germline V gives CDR1 LGHNA, CDR2 YSLEER. The V gene lost 0 bases and the J gene lost 4 bases, with 15 bases spanning the gap.

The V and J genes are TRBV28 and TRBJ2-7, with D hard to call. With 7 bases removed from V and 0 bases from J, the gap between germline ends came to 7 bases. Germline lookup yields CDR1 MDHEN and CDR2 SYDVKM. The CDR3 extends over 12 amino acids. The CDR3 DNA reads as TGTGCCAGCACCGGTTACTCCTACGAGCAGTACTTC. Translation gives CASTGYSYEQYF.

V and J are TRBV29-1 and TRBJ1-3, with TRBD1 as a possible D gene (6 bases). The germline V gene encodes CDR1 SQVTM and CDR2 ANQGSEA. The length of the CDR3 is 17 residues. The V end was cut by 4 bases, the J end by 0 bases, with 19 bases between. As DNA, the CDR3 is TGCAGCGTTGCCCCCGCTGGACAGCCGTCCTCTGGAAACACCATATATTTT. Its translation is CSVAPAGQPSSGNTIYF.

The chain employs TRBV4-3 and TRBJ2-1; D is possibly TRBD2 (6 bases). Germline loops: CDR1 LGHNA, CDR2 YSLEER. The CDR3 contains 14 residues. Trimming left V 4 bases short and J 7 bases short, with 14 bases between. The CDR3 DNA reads TGCGCCAGCAGCCCCGTGGGGGGTTTAAATGAGCAGTTCTTC. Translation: CASSPVGGLNEQFF.

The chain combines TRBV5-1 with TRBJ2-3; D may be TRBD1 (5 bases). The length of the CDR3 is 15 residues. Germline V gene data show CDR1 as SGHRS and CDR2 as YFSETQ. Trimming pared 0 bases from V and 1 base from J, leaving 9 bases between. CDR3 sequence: CASSLGGAGTDTQYF. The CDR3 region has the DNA TGCGCCAGCAGCTTGGGTGGGGCCGGCACAGATACGCAGTATTTT.

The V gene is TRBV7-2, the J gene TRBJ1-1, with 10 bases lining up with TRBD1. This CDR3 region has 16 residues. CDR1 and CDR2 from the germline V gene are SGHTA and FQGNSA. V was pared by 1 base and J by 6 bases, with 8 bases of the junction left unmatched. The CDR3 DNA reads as TGTGCCAGCAGCTTAGGACAGGGGGCATGGATCGCTGAAGCTTTCTTT. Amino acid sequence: CASSLGQGAWIAEAFF.

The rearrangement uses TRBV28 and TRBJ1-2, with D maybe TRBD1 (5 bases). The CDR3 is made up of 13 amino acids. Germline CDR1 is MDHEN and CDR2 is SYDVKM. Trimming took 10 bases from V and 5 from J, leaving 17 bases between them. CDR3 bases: TGTGCCACTTCCCGGGGGACGGGGTATGGCTACACCTTC. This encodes CATSRGTGYGYTF.

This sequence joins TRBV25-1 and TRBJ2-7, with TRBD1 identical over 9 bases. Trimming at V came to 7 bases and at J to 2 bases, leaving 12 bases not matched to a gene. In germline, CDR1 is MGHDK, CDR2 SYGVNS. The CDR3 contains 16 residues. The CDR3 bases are TGTGCCAGCACCACCAGACTCCGGGACAGGGCCTACGAGCAGTACTTC. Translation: CASTTRLRDRAYEQYF.

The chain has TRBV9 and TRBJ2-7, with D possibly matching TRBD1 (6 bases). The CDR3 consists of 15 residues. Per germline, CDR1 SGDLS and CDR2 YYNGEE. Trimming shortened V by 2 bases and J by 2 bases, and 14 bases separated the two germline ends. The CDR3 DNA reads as TGTGCCAGCAGCGTGGAAACAGGGATCCCCTACGAGCAGTACTTC. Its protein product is CASSVETGIPYEQYF.

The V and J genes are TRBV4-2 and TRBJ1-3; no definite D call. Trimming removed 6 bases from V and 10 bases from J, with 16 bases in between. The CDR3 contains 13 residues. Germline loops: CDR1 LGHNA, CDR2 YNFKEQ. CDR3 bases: TGTGCCAGCAGTTTGCCTATTCCGTTGACCATATATTTT. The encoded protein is CASSLPIPLTIYF.

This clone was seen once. CDR3 coding DNA: TGTGCCAGCAGCGGGGGACTAGCGGGTTACGAGCAGTACTTC. As protein: CASSGGLAGYEQYF. The rearrangement links TRBV9 to TRBJ2-7; 12 bases agree with TRBD2. This CDR3 is 14 amino acids long. Germline loops: CDR1 SGDLS, CDR2 YYNGEE. Trimming removed 3 bases from V and 4 bases from J; junction bases left unmatched: 2.

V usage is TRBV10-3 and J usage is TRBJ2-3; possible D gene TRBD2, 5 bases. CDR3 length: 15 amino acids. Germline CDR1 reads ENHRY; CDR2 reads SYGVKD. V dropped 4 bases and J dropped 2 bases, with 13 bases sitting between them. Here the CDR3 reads CAISGNSAYTDTQYF. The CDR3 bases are TGTGCCATCAGTGGGAATAGCGCCTACACAGATACGCAGTATTTT.

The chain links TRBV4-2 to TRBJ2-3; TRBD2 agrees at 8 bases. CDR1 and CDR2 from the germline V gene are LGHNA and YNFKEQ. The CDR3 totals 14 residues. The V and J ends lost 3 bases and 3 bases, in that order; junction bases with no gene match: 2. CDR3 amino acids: CASSHSGATDTQYF. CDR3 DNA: TGTGCCAGCAGCCATAGCGGGGCGACAGATACGCAGTATTTT.

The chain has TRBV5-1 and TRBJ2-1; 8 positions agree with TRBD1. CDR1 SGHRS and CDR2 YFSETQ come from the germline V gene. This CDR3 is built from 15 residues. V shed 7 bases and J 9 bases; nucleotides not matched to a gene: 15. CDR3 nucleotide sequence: TGCGCCAGCTCCTGGACGGTCAGGGGGCAGGGTGAGCAGTTCTTC. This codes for CASSWTVRGQGEQFF. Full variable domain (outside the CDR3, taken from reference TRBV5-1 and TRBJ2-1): KAGVTQTPRYLIKTRGQQVTLSCSPISGHRSVSWYQQTPGQGLQFLFEYFSETQRNKGNFPGRFSGRQFSNSRSEMNVSTLELGDSALYLCASSWTVRGQGEQFFGPGTRLTVL.

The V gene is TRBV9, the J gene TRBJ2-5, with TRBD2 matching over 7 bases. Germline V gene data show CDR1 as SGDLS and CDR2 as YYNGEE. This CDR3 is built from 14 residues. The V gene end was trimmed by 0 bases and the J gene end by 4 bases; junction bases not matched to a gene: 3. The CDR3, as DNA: TGTGCCAGCAGCGTAGGTCGACTAGCAGAGACCCAGTACTTC. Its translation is CASSVGRLAETQYF. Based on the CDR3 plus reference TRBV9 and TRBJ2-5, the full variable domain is DSGVTQTPKHLITATGQRVTLRCSPRSGDLSVYWYQQSLDQGLQFLIQYYNGEERAKGNILERFSAQQFPDLHSELNLSSLELGDSALYFCASSVGRLAETQYFGPGTRLLVL.

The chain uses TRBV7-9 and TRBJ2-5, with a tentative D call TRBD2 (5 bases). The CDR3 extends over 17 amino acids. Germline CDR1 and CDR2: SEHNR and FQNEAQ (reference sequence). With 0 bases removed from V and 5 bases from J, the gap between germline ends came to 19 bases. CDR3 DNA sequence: TGTGCCAGCAGCTTAGCCCGACGGACCGCGGACTGGGAGACCCAGTACTTC. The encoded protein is CASSLARRTADWETQYF.

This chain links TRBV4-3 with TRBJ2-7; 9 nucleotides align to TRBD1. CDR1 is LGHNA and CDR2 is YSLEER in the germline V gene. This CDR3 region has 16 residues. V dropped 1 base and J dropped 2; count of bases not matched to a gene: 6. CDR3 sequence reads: CASSQVSTGGPYEQYF. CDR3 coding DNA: TGCGCCAGCAGCCAAGTATCGACAGGGGGTCCCTACGAGCAGTACTTC.

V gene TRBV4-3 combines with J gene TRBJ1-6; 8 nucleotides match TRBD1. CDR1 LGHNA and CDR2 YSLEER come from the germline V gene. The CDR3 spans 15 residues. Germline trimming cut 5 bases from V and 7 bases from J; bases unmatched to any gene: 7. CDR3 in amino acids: CASSYTGTGNSPLHF. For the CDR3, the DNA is TGCGCCAGCAGCTATACCGGGACAGGAAATTCACCCCTCCACTTT.

The CDR3 reads CASSLAPGRVVYNEQFF. DNA of the CDR3: TGTGCCAGCAGCTTAGCTCCGGGCAGGGTAGTGTACAATGAGCAGTTCTTC. The chain is built from TRBV7-2 and TRBJ2-1, with D perhaps matching TRBD1 (5 bases). V was shortened by 0 bases and J by 4 bases, with 16 bases between the two germline ends. CDR3 size: 17 residues. Germline V gene lookup returns CDR1 SGHTA and CDR2 FQGNSA.

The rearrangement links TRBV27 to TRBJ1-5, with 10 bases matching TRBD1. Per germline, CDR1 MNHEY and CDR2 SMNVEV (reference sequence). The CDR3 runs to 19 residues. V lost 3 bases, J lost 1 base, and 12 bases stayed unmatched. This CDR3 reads CASSFRLGTGVESNQPQHF. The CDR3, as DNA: TGTGCCAGCAGTTTTAGATTGGGGACAGGGGTAGAGAGCAATCAGCCCCAGCATTTT.

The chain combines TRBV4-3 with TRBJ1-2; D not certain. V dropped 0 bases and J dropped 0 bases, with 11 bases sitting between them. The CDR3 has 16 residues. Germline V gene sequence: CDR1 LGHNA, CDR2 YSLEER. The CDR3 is CASSQESGLANYGYTF. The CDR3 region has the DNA TGCGCCAGCAGCCAAGAAAGTGGACTAGCTAACTATGGCTACACCTTC.

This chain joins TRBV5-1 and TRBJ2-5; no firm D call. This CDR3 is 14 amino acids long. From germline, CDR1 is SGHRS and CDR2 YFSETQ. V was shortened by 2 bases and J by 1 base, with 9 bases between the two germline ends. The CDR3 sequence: CASSFTGSQETQYF. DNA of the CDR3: TGCGCCAGCAGCTTCACCGGGTCCCAAGAGACCCAGTACTTC.

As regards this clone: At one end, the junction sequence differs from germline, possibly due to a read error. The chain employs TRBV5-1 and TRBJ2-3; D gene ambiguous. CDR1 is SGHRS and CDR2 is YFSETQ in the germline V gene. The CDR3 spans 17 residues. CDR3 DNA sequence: TGCGCCAGCAGATTGGGCCGAATCCACTCTAGCACAGATACGCAGTATTTT. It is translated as CASRLGRIHSSTDTQYF.